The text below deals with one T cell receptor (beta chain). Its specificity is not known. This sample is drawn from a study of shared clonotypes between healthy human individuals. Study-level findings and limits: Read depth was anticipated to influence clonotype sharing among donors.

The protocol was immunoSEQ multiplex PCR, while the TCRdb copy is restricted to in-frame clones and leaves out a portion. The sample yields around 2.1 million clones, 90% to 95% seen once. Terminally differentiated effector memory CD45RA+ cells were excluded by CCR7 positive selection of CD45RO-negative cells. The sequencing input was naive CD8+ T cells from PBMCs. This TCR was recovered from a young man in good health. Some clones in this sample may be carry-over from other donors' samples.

The CDR3 loop is CASRAGYTGELFF. Here the CDR3 DNA reads TGTGCCAGCAGAGCGGGGTACACCGGGGAGCTGTTTTTT. The V gene is TRBV2, the J gene TRBJ2-2; 7 bases line up with TRBD2. Germline assignment: CDR1 SNHLY and CDR2 FYNNEI. There are 13 residues in the CDR3. Trimming at V came to 6 bases and at J to 3 bases, leaving 1 base not matched to a gene.